This record concerns one TCR beta chain sequence. Its antigen is unidentified. The entry originates in a study of CD8 T cells in Susac syndrome. Broader study findings: TCR sequencing and HLA analysis covered a relatively small number of individuals.

Random-hexamer reverse transcription was applied to about 0.45 to 1 ug RNA. TCR beta CDR3 was amplified by immunoSEQ covering 54 Vbeta and 13 Jbeta. TCRdb reprocessed the immunoSEQ multiplex PCR reads with MiXCR, giving one entry per CDR3 protein. The table lists some 260,000 distinct CDR3 sequences, 85% of them singletons. Germline CDR1 is ENHRY and CDR2 is SYGVKD. There are 14 residues in the CDR3. V lost 0 bases and J 7 bases, leaving 12 bases between the germline ends. Included as multiple sclerosis controls were treatment-naive patients who had stable or active relapsing-remitting disease. TEMRA cells were FACS-enriched and CD8+ and CD4+ T cells negatively isolated.

The clonotype originates from a human donor with multiple sclerosis. The sample taken for sequencing was CD8+ T cells from PBMCs. The chain couples TRBV10-3 to TRBJ2-5; the D is unclear. CDR3 region: CAISESGGGRTQYF. The CDR3 region has the DNA TGTGCCATCAGTGAGTCGGGCGGCGGTCGGACCCAGTACTTC.